This T cell receptor (beta chain) was observed in a study of blood T cell repertoires in COVID-19. Which cohort a participant joined came from the clinical history participants gave. Per the study methods: Amplification of reference gene primers was used by the study to estimate nucleated cell counts. Sequencing was performed with immunoSEQ multiplex PCR; in TCRdb, only in-frame clones are kept and a portion is missing. V and J calls and clone size are given by that table; D and trimming were obtained from the DNA. The sample records some 300,000 clones, 75% to 90% being singletons. This TCR was recovered from a woman in her thirties or forties who had recovered from COVID-19. Sequences were obtained from PBMCs or T cells enriched from blood (not recorded which).

CDR3 in amino acids: CASSQVRNEQFF. CDR3 in DNA: TGTGCCAGCAGCCAGGTGAGGAATGAGCAGTTCTTC. The V and J genes are TRBV3-1 (or the pseudogene TRBV3-2) and TRBJ2-1; D ambiguous. The germline V gene encodes CDR1 LGHDT and CDR2 YNNKEL (reference sequence). CDR3 size: 12 residues. V shed 3 bases and J shed 7 bases, with 7 bases lying between them.